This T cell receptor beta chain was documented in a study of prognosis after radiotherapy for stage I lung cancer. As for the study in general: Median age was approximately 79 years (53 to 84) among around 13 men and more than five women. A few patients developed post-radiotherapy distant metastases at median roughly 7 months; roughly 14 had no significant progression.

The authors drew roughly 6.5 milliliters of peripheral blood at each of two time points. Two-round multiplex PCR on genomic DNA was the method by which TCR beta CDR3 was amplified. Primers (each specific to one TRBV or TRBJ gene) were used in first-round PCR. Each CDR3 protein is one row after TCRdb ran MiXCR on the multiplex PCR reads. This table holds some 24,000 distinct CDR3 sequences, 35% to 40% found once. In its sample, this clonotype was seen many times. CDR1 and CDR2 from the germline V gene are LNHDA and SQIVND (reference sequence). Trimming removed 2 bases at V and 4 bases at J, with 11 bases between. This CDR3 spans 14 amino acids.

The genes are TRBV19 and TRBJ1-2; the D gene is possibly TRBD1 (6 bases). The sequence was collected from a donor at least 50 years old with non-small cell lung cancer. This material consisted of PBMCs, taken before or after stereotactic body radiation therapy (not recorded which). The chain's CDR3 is CASSIIEQGYGYTF. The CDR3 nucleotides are TGTGCCAGTAGTATAATAGAACAGGGCTATGGCTACACCTTC.